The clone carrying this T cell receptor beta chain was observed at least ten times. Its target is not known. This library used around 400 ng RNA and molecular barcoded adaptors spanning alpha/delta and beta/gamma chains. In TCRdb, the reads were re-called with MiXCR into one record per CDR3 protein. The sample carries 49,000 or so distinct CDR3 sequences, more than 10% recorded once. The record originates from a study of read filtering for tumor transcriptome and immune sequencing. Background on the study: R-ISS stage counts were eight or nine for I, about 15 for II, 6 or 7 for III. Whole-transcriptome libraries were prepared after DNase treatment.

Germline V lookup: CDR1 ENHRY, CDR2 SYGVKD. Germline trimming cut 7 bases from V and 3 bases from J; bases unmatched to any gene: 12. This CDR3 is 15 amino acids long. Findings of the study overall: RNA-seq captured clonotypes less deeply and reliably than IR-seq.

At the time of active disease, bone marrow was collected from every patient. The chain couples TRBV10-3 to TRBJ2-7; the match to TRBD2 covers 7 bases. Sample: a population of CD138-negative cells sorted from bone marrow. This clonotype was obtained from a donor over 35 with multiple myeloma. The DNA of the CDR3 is TGTGCCATCACCGACCGGGGGGAGGGCAACTACGAGCAGTACTTC. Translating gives CAITDRGEGNYEQYF.